The 15 T cell receptor beta chains given below trace back to one sample, sequenced in a study of T cells after yellow fever vaccination. TCRdb reprocessed the 5' RACE reads via MiXCR and lists one record per CDR3 protein. Among 450,000 to 550,000 distinct CDR3 sequences, 19% were seen once, and the ten largest hold roughly an eighth. The material sequenced was PBMCs, taken 15 days after the yellow fever booster vaccination. The origin of the receptors is a man younger than 45 who received the YFV17D yellow fever vaccine.

The chain uses TRBV25-1 and TRBJ1-6; possibly TRBD1 for D (6 bases). The CDR3 length is 14 residues. Germline CDR1 MGHDK, CDR2 SYGVNS. V shed 8 bases and J shed 14 bases, with 22 bases lying between them. The CDR3 reads CASRDGGAGEALHF. The DNA for the CDR3 is TGTGCCAGCCGCGATGGGGGCGCGGGCGAAGCCCTCCACTTT.

This clonotype was seen only a few times. The CDR3 DNA is TGTGCCAGCAGCCGAGAGGCAGGGAGGAGCTCCTATAATTCACCCCTCCACTTT. It specifies CASSREAGRSSYNSPLHF. The rearrangement links TRBV4-2 to TRBJ1-6; tentative D call: TRBD1 (5 bases). Trimming shortened V by 4 bases and J by 0 bases, and 16 bases separated the two germline ends. The CDR3 has 18 residues. CDR1 and CDR2 from the germline V gene are LGHNA and YNFKEQ.

The rearrangement uses TRBV27 and TRBJ2-1; 7 nucleotides agree with TRBD2. This CDR3 has 15 amino acids. J gave up 7 bases and V 4 bases, and 10 bases lay outside the gene matches. Germline V gene data show CDR1 as MNHEY and CDR2 as SMNVEV (reference sequence). CDR3: CASSSFGGRGNEQFF. The CDR3 bases are TGTGCCAGCAGTTCTTTCGGCGGGAGAGGGAATGAGCAGTTCTTC.

V usage is TRBV7-2 and J usage is TRBJ2-5; 14 bases agree with TRBD2. The CDR3 runs 16 residues. V trimming: 3 bases; J trimming: 4 bases; junction bases outside the gene matches: 4. Germline V gene data show CDR1 as SGHTA and CDR2 as FQGNSA. CDR3: CASSFGLAGGGETQYF. DNA for the CDR3: TGTGCCAGCAGCTTCGGACTAGCGGGAGGAGGAGAGACCCAGTACTTC.

This clonotype showed up just a few times. This chain connects TRBV7-3 to TRBJ2-5; D ambiguous. CDR3 length: 16 residues. V lost 0 bases and J lost 0, with 11 bases in between. The germline V gene encodes CDR1 SGHTA and CDR2 FQGTGA. CDR3 sequence (DNA): TGTGCCAGCAGCTTAACAGTTGGAGACGACCAAGAGACCCAGTACTTC. This gives the protein CASSLTVGDDQETQYF.

The gene calls are TRBV10-3 and TRBJ2-4; weak D call: TRBD2 (6 bases). This CDR3 is built from 15 residues. CDR1 and CDR2 (germline): ENHRY, SYGVKD. Deletions cut 4 bases from V and 6 bases from J, with 16 bases between. The CDR3: CAISVAGSSGNIQYF. The CDR3 bases are TGTGCCATCAGTGTGGCGGGGTCCTCGGGAAACATTCAGTACTTC.

The V call is TRBV3-1, the J call TRBJ2-1; TRBD2 matches at 10 bases. The CDR3 covers 19 residues. Germline CDR1 is LGHDT and CDR2 is YNNKEL (reference sequence). Unmatched junction bases numbered 8, after V lost 0 bases and J lost 0 bases. The CDR3 loop is CASSQERLAGWGSYNEQFF. CDR3 coding DNA: TGTGCCAGCAGCCAAGAACGACTAGCGGGTTGGGGCTCCTACAATGAGCAGTTCTTC.

The chain joins TRBV28 to TRBJ1-4; TRBD1 aligns across 9 bases. Germline assignment: CDR1 MDHEN and CDR2 SYDVKM. The CDR3 has 14 amino acids. Trimming took 2 bases from V and 11 from J; bases not matched to a gene: 6. The CDR3 DNA sequence: TGTGCCAGCAGTTTAACAGGGGGCGTCAGGAAACTGTTTTTT. It yields the protein CASSLTGGVRKLFF.

The CDR3 protein is CSVPRGLSQPQHF. In nucleotides, the CDR3 is TGCAGTGTGCCCAGGGGGCTGTCTCAGCCCCAGCATTTT. The chain links TRBV20-1 to TRBJ1-5; 8 bases map to TRBD1. V dropped 7 bases and J dropped 6; count of bases not matched to a gene: 8. This CDR3 is built from 13 residues. CDR1 is DFQATT and CDR2 is SNEGSKA in the germline V gene (reference sequence).

A few counts support this clonotype. The chain links TRBV28 to TRBJ2-7, with TRBD1 identical over 9 bases. The germline gives CDR1 MDHEN, CDR2 SYDVKM. Trimming removed 6 bases from V and 5 bases from J; junction bases left unmatched: 8. The CDR3 runs to 14 residues. This CDR3 is CASRPGQGGHEQYF. The CDR3 nucleotides read TGTGCCAGCAGACCGGGACAGGGCGGGCACGAGCAGTACTTC. Full variable domain (outside the CDR3, taken from reference TRBV28 and TRBJ2-7): DVKVTQSSRYLVKRTGEKVFLECVQDMDHENMFWYRQDPGLGLRLIYFSYDVKMKEKGDIPEGYSVSREKKERFSLILESASTNQTSMYLCASRPGQGGHEQYFGPGTRLTVT.

The chain uses TRBV29-1 and TRBJ2-7; the match to TRBD2 covers 8 bases. The germline V gene has CDR1 SQVTM and CDR2 ANQGSEA. The CDR3 consists of 13 residues. Trimming took 6 bases from V and 3 from J; bases not matched to a gene: 7. This CDR3 is CSVGGASDYEQYF. The CDR3 DNA is TGCAGCGTCGGGGGGGCTAGCGACTACGAGCAGTACTTC.

The rearrangement links TRBV5-1 to TRBJ2-2; 7 bases match TRBD1. This CDR3 is built from 14 residues. Germline trimming cut 4 bases from V and 2 bases from J; bases unmatched to any gene: 2. Looked up from germline, CDR1 is SGHRS and CDR2 is YFSETQ. CDR3 nucleotide sequence: TGCGCCAGCAGCGGGACAGTTAACACCGGGGAGCTGTTTTTT. It specifies CASSGTVNTGELFF.

The chain combines TRBV5-1 with TRBJ2-7, with 8 bases fitting TRBD1. Trimming took 4 bases from V and 2 from J; bases not matched to a gene: 11. The CDR3 sequence is 16 residues long. In germline, CDR1 is SGHRS, CDR2 YFSETQ. CDR3 region: CASSTGTGEFTYEQYF. The CDR3 bases are TGCGCCAGCAGCACGGGGACAGGCGAGTTTACCTACGAGCAGTACTTC.

This clonotype was counted only a few times. The V gene is TRBV12-3 or TRBV12-4, the J gene TRBJ2-2, with D perhaps matching TRBD2 (5 bases). CDR3 length: 15 amino acids. The V gene lost 2 bases and the J gene lost 2 bases, with 9 bases spanning the gap. The CDR3 spells CASSLLGINTGELFF. The CDR3 nucleotides are TGTGCCAGCAGTTTACTCGGGATAAACACCGGGGAGCTGTTTTTT.

The rearrangement joins TRBV30 to TRBJ2-1, with no clear D. Germline V gene lookup returns CDR1 GTSNPN and CDR2 SVGIG (reference sequence). The CDR3 sequence is 10 residues long. Trimming took 5 bases from V and 8 from J, leaving 7 bases between them. CDR3 protein: CAWSTYEQFF. CDR3 sequence (DNA): TGTGCCTGGTCGACCTATGAGCAGTTCTTC.